This entry is about one T cell receptor (beta chain). Its target is not known. The sample comes from a study of cytomegalovirus exposure and HLA in healthy donors. General observations from the study: Later analysis associated a missense DCLRE1C variant with TCR beta V- and J-gene trimming.

The PCR employed 60 Vbeta primers together with 13 Jbeta primers. Assay: immunoSEQ multiplex PCR; the TCRdb copy retains only in-frame clones and omits some. The table has 110,000 to 150,000 clones, roughly 80% seen once. The CDR3 contains 15 residues. Unmatched junction bases numbered 2, after V lost 4 bases and J lost 1 base. Germline V lookup: CDR1 LGHNA, CDR2 YNFKEQ. Sequenced input: PBMCs. The chain couples TRBV4-2 to TRBJ2-2, with TRBD2 matching 8 bases. The clonotype comes from a boy between 2 and 10 years old in good health and CMV-seronegative. DNA for the CDR3: TGTGCCAGCAGCCTGGGACTAGAGAACACCGGGGAGCTGTTTTTT. It codes for CASSLGLENTGELFF.